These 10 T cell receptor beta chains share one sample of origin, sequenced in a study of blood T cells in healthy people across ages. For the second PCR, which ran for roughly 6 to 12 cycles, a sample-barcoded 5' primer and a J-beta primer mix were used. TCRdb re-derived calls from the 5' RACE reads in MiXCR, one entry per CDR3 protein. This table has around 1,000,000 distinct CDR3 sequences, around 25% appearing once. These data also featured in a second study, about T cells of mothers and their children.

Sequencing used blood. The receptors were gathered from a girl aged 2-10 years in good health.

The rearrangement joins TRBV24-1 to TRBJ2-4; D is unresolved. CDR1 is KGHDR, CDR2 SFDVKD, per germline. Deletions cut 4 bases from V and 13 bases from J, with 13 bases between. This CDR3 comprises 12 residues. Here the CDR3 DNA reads TGTGCCACCAGTGACAGCCTTGGGCCCCAGTACTTC. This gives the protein CATSDSLGPQYF.

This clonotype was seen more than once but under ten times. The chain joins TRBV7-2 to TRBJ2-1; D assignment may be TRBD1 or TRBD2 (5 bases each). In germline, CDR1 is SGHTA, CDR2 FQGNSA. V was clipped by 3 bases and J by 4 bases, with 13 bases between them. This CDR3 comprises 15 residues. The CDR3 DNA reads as TGTGCCAGCAGCTTCGGGACCCGGCCATACAATGAGCAGTTCTTC. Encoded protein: CASSFGTRPYNEQFF.

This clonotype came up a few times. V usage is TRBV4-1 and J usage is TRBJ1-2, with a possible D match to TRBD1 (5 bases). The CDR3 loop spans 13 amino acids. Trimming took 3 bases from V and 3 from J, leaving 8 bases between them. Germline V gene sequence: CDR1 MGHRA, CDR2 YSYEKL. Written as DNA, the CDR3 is TGCGCCAGCAGCCATGGACAAGACTATGGCTACACCTTC. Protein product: CASSHGQDYGYTF.

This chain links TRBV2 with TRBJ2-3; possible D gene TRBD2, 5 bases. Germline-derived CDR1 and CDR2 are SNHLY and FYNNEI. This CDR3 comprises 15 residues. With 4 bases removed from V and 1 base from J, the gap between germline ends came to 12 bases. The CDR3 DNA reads TGTGCCAGCAGTGTGGGCGGAGCGGGCACAGATACGCAGTATTTT. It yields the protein CASSVGGAGTDTQYF.

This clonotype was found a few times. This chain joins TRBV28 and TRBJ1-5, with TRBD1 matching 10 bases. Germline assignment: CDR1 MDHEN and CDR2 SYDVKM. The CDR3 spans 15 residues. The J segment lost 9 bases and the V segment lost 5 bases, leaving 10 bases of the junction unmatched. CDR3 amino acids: CASSLTGGTRWPQHF. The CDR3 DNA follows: TGTGCCAGCAGTCTGACAGGGGGCACGAGATGGCCCCAGCATTTT.

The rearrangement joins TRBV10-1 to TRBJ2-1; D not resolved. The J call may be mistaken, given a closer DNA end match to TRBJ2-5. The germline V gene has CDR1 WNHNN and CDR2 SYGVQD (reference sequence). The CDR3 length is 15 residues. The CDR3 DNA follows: TGCGCCAGCAGTGAGTCGTGGCAGGTGGGGGAGACCCAGTACTTC. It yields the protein CASSESWQVGETQYF.

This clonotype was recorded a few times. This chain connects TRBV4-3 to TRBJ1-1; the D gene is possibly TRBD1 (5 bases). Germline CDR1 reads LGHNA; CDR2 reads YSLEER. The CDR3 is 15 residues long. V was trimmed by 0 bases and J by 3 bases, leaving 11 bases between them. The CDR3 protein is CASSQDDQGYTEAFF. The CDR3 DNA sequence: TGCGCCAGCAGCCAAGATGACCAGGGCTACACTGAAGCTTTCTTT.

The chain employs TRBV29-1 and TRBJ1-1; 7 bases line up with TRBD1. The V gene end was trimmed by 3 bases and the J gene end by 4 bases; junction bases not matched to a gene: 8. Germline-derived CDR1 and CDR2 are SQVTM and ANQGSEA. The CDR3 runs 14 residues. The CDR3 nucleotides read TGCAGCGTTGATTTAAACAGGGGCGCCACTGAAGCTTTCTTT. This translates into CSVDLNRGATEAFF.

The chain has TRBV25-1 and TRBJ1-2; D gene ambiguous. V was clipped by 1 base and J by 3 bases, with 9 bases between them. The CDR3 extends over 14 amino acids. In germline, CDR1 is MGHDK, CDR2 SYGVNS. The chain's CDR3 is CASSELAEDYGYTF. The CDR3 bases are TGTGCCAGCAGTGAATTAGCGGAGGACTATGGCTACACCTTC.

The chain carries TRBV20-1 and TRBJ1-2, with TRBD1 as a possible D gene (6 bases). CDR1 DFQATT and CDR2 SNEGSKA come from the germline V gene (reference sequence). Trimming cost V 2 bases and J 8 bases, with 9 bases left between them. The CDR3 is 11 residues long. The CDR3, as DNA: TGCAGTGCTAGAAGGGGGGAAGGCTACACCTTC. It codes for CSARRGEGYTF.